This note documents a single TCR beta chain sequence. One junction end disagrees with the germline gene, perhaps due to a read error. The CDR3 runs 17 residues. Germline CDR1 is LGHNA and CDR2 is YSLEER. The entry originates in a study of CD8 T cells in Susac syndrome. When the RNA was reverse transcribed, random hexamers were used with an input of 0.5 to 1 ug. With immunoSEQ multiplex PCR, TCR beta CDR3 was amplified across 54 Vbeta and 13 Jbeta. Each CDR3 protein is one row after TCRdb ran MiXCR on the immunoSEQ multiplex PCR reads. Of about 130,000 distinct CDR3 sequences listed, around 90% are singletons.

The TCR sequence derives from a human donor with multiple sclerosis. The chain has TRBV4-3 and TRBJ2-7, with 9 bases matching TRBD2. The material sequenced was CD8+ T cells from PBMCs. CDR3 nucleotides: TGCGCCAGCAGCCAAGGCCTAGCGGGAACGGTTACTGGGGAGCGGTACTTC. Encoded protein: CASSQGLAGTVTGERYF.